This passage covers 7 T cell receptor beta chains from one sample sequenced in a study of cytomegalovirus exposure and HLA in healthy donors. PCR involved 60 Vbeta and 13 Jbeta primers. The assay was immunoSEQ multiplex PCR, and TCRdb's table has in-frame clones only and misses some. The sample lists around 120,000 clones; about 59% were seen once. The sample was PBMCs. The receptors were sampled from a woman aged 40 to 50 in good health and CMV-seropositive.

V is TRBV5-6 and J is TRBJ2-7; 8 bases match TRBD2. The germline V gene encodes CDR1 SGHDT and CDR2 YYEEEE. Trimming removed 0 bases from V and 3 bases from J; junction bases left unmatched: 2. The CDR3 totals 14 residues. CDR3 in amino acids: CASSLGTSGYEQYF. As DNA, the CDR3 is TGTGCCAGCAGCTTGGGCACTAGCGGCTACGAGCAGTACTTC.

The CDR3 protein is CASSPRLTGTGKLHSSTDTQYF. The CDR3 DNA is TGTGCCAGCTCACCACGTTTAACCGGGACAGGGAAGCTCCATTCTAGCACAGATACGCAGTATTTT. The chain employs TRBV18 and TRBJ2-3; 9 positions agree with TRBD1. The CDR3 contains 22 residues. V shed 1 base and J 0 bases; nucleotides not matched to a gene: 20. Germline CDR1 reads KGHSH; CDR2 reads LQKENI.

The chain uses TRBV10-3 and TRBJ2-7; perhaps TRBD1 as D (5 bases). The V end lost 3 bases, the J end lost 9 bases, and 21 bases lay between the germline ends. In germline, CDR1 is ENHRY, CDR2 SYGVKD. CDR3 size: 15 residues. CDR3 bases: TGTGCCATCAGTGAAGTTCCCCAGGGTGATCTGGTGCAGTACTTC. Residues: CAISEVPQGDLVQYF.

The V and J genes are TRBV15 and TRBJ2-5; 13 bases agree with TRBD2. The ends lost 7 bases at V and 5 bases at J; junction bases unmatched: 4. CDR3 size: 14 residues. The germline CDR1 and CDR2 sequences are LNHNV and YYDKDF (reference sequence). CDR3 nucleotide sequence: TGTGCCACCATGGGGACTAGCGGGAAGGAGACCCAGTACTTC. It encodes CATMGTSGKETQYF.

A few counts support this clone. The chain has TRBV2 and TRBJ1-1; D is perhaps TRBD1 (5 bases). V lost 10 bases and J 8 bases, leaving 11 bases between the germline ends. This CDR3 is built from 10 residues. Germline V gene data show CDR1 as SNHLY and CDR2 as FYNNEI. The chain's CDR3 is CATQGAEAFF. The CDR3 DNA follows: TGTGCCACGCAGGGCGCAGAAGCTTTCTTT.

V usage is TRBV9 and J usage is TRBJ1-3, with D perhaps matching TRBD1 (5 bases). The V end lost 3 bases, the J end lost 0 bases, and 13 bases lay between the germline ends. This CDR3 has 16 residues. CDR1 is SGDLS, CDR2 YYNGEE, per germline. The CDR3 is CASSDPRDFSGNTIYF. The CDR3 DNA reads TGTGCCAGCAGCGACCCCAGGGATTTCTCTGGAAACACCATATATTTT.

The chain employs TRBV19 and TRBJ2-3, with D possibly matching TRBD2 (5 bases). Germline lookup yields CDR1 LNHDA and CDR2 SQIVND (reference sequence). Trimming cost V 5 bases and J 6 bases, with 18 bases left between them. CDR3 length equals 15 residues. The CDR3 here is CASSPRASLGDTQYF. The CDR3, as DNA: TGTGCCAGTAGTCCGCGGGCCTCCCTTGGGGATACGCAGTATTTT.